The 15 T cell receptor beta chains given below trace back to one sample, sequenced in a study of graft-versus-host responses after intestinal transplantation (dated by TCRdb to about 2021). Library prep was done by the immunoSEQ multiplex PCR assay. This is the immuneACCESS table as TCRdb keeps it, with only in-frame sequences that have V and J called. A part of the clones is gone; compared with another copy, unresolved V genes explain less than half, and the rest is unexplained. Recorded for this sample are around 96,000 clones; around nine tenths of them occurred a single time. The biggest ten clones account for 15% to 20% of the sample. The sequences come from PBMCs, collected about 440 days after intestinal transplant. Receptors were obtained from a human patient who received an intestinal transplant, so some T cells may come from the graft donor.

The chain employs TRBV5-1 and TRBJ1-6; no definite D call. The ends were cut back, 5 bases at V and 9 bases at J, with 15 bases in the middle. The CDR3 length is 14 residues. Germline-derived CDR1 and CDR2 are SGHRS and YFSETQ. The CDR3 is CASRIDTGSSPLHF. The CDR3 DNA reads TGCGCCAGCAGAATCGACACGGGGAGTTCACCCCTCCACTTT. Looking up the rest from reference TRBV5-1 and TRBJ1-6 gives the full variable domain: KAGVTQTPRYLIKTRGQQVTLSCSPISGHRSVSWYQQTPGQGLQFLFEYFSETQRNKGNFPGRFSGRQFSNSRSEMNVSTLELGDSALYLCASRIDTGSSPLHFGNGTRLTVT.

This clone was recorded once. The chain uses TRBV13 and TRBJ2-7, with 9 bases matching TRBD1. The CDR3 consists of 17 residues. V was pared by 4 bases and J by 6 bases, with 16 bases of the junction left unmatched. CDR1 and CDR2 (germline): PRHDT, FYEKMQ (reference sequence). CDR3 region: CASSSTAGTGLWAEQYF. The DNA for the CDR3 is TGTGCCAGCAGCTCCACGGCCGGGACAGGGTTATGGGCCGAGCAGTACTTC.

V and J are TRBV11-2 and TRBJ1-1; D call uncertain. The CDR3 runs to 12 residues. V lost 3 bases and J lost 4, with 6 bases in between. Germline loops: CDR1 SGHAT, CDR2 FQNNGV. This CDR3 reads CASSFWGTEAFF. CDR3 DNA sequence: TGTGCCAGCAGCTTTTGGGGCACTGAAGCTTTCTTT. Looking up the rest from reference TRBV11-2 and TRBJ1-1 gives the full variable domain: EAGVAQSPRYKIIEKRQSVAFWCNPISGHATLYWYQQILGQGPKLLIQFQNNGVVDDSQLPKDRFSAERLKGVDSTLKIQPAKLEDSAVYLCASSFWGTEAFFGQGTRLTVV.

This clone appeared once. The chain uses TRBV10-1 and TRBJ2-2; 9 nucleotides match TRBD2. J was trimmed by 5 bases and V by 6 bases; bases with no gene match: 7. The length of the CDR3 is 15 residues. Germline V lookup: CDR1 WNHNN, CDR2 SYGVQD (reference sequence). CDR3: CASSPGTSKTGELFF. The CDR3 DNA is TGCGCCAGCAGCCCCGGGACTAGCAAGACCGGGGAGCTGTTTTTT.

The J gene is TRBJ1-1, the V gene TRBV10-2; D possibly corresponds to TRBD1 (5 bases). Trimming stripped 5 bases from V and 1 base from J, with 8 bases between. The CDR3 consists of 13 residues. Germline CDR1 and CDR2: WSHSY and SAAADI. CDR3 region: CASSWGENTEAFF. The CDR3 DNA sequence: TGCGCCAGCAGTTGGGGCGAGAACACTGAAGCTTTCTTT.

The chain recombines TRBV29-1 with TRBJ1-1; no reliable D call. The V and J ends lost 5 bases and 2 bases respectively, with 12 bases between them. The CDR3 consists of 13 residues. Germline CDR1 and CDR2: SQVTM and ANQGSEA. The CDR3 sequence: CSVNEYRNTEAFF. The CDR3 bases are TGCAGCGTTAATGAATACAGAAACACTGAAGCTTTCTTT.

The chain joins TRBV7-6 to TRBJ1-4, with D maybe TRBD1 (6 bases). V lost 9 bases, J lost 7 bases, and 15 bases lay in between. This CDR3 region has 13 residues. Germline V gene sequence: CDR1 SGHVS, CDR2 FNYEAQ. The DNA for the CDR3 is TGTGCCAGTAAACAGGGAATTGGTGAAAAACTGTTTTTT. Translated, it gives CASKQGIGEKLFF.

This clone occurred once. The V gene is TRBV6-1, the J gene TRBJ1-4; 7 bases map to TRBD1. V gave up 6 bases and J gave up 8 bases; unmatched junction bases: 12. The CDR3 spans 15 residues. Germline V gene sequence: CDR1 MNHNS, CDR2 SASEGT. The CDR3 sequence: CASSPNRGGWEKLFF. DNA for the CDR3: TGTGCCAGCAGCCCAAACAGGGGAGGGTGGGAAAAACTGTTTTTT.

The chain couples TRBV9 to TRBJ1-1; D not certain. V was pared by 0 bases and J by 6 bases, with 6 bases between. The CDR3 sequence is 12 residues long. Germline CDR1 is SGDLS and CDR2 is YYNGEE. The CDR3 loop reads CASSVGGAEAFF. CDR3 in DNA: TGTGCCAGCAGCGTAGGCGGGGCTGAAGCTTTCTTT.

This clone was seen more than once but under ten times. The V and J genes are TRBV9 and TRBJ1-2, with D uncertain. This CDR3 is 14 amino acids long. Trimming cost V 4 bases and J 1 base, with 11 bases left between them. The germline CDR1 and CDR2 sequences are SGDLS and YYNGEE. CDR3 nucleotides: TGTGCCAGCAGCCCCTCGGGTTTTAACTATGGCTACACCTTC. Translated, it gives CASSPSGFNYGYTF.

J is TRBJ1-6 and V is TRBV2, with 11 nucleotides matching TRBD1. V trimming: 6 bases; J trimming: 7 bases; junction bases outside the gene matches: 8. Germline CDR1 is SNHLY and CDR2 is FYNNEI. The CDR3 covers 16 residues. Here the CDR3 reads CASSPGQGGWNSPLHF. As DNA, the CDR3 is TGTGCCAGCAGCCCGGGACAGGGGGGTTGGAATTCACCCCTCCACTTT.

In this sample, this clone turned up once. This chain's CDR3 is CASERNTEAFF. The CDR3 nucleotides read TGTGCCAGCGAGCGGAACACTGAAGCTTTCTTT. This chain uses TRBV7-9 with TRBJ1-1; no definite D call. The V and J ends lost 8 bases and 1 base respectively, with 5 bases between them. The CDR3 contains 11 residues. Germline CDR1 SEHNR, CDR2 FQNEAQ (reference sequence).

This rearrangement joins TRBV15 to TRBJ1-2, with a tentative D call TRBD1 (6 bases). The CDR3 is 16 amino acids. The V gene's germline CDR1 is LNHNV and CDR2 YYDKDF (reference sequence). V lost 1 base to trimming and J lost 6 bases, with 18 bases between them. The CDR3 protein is CATSRVYQGNRDGYTF. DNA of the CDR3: TGTGCCACCAGCAGAGTTTATCAGGGGAATCGGGATGGCTACACCTTC.

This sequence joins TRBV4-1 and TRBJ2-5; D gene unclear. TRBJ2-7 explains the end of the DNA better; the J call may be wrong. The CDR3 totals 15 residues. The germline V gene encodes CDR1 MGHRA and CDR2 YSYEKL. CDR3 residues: CASSQDGQAPREQYF. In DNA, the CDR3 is TGCGCCAGCAGCCAAGACGGGCAGGCCCCCCGCGAGCAGTACTTC.

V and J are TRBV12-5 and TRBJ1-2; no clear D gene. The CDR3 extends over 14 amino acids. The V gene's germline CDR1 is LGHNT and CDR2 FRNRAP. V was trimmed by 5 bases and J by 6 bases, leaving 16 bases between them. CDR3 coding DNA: TGTGCTAGTGGTACCCCGGCCGAGTTCGATGGCTACACCTTC. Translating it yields CASGTPAEFDGYTF.